Each of the 4 T cell receptor beta chains below was sequenced from the same sample in a study of T cells in Graves' hyperthyroidism and ophthalmopathy. Amplified TCR beta CDR3 regions came from RNA transcripts. Carried out on the TCR CDR3, a first-round RT-PCR used the HTBI primer set. Each CDR3 protein is one row after TCRdb ran MiXCR on the multiplex PCR reads. The sample records about 580,000 distinct CDR3 sequences, roughly 50% being singletons. The sample consisted of peripheral blood or thyroid tissue (not recorded which). The receptors originated from a woman aged 18 to 35 with Graves' hyperthyroidism.

This clonotype showed up many times. The V and J genes are TRBV7-2 and TRBJ1-6; D may be TRBD1 (6 bases). Between the trimmed V and J ends, which lost 6 bases and 3 bases, there was a span of 15 bases. The CDR3 is 16 amino acids. Germline values: CDR1 SGHTA, CDR2 FQGNSA. CDR3 DNA sequence: TGTGCCAGCAGAAGGGGGGGGCTCTTCTATAATTCACCCCTCCACTTT. It specifies CASRRGGLFYNSPLHF.

This clonotype occurred many times. J is TRBJ2-7 and V is TRBV6-6; 11 bases are a match to TRBD2. This CDR3 is 15 amino acids long. Germline values: CDR1 MNHNY, CDR2 SVGAGI (reference sequence). Germline trimming cut 5 bases from V and 6 bases from J; bases unmatched to any gene: 9. CDR3 loop: CASSELAGGAGEQYF. CDR3 bases: TGTGCCAGCAGTGAGCTAGCGGGAGGAGCCGGCGAGCAGTACTTC.

The chain employs TRBV5-1 and TRBJ1-5; possibly TRBD1 for D (5 bases). Trimming removed 3 bases from V and 5 bases from J, with 15 bases in between. CDR3 length equals 15 residues. The germline CDR1 and CDR2 sequences are SGHRS and YFSETQ. CDR3 in DNA: TGCGCCAGCAGCTCCGGGGCGGCAGGTGATCAGCCCCAGCATTTT. Translating it yields CASSSGAAGDQPQHF. Using reference TRBV5-1 and TRBJ1-5 for the parts outside the CDR3, the full variable domain is KAGVTQTPRYLIKTRGQQVTLSCSPISGHRSVSWYQQTPGQGLQFLFEYFSETQRNKGNFPGRFSGRQFSNSRSEMNVSTLELGDSALYLCASSSGAAGDQPQHFGDGTRLSIL.

This clonotype came up many times. The chain is built from TRBV7-8 and TRBJ2-2; D is possibly TRBD1 or TRBD2 (6 bases each). Trimming pared 5 bases from V and 4 bases from J, leaving 14 bases between. There are 15 residues in the CDR3. Germline V gene lookup returns CDR1 SGHVS and CDR2 FQNEAQ. The CDR3: CASSPSEGGTGELFF. The CDR3 bases are TGTGCCAGCAGCCCGTCCGAGGGGGGCACCGGGGAGCTGTTTTTT.